This T cell receptor (beta chain) was recovered during a study of cytomegalovirus exposure and HLA in healthy donors. Researchers ran the PCR with 60 Vbeta and 13 Jbeta primers. The method was immunoSEQ multiplex PCR; TCRdb's version includes in-frame clones alone and lacks a portion of them. Of approximately 110,000 clones in the sample, roughly two thirds were seen once. Study-level results: Researchers catalogued about 160 TCR beta chains as cytomegalovirus-associated. Later analysis reportedly placed an Asian-associated ancestry cluster below the roughly 700-donor mean in N-insertions.

About this clone: Its antigen is unknown.

Germline CDR1 is MDHEN and CDR2 is SYDVKM. The CDR3 length is 16 residues. Trimming took 4 bases from V and 4 from J, leaving 20 bases between them. The sequenced sample consisted of PBMCs. The rearrangement joins TRBV28 to TRBJ2-7; D gene unclear. This receptor was identified in a woman aged 30 to 39 in good health and CMV-seronegative. The CDR3 protein is CASSYSLARRIYEQYF. The CDR3 DNA is TGTGCCAGCAGTTACTCCCTGGCACGGAGAATTTACGAGCAGTACTTC.